This entry lists 10 T cell receptor beta chains sequenced from one sample in a study of T cell responses to AZD1222 COVID-19 vaccine. Only in-frame clones appear in the TCRdb table, and some are missing; sequencing was by immunoSEQ multiplex PCR. This sample has more than 95,000 clones, with around nine tenths found just once. Sequences were derived from peripheral blood, sampled 28 days after the second dose of the MenACWY control vaccine. The receptors stem from an adult who received the MenACWY meningococcal vaccine as a control.

Turning to this clone: Other DNA sequences in this sample translate to the same CDR3. This rearrangement joins TRBV2 to TRBJ1-1; 9 nucleotides line up with TRBD1. The trim removed 8 bases at V and 1 base at J, leaving 2 bases unmatched. Looked up from germline, CDR1 is SNHLY and CDR2 is FYNNEI. CDR3 length: 13 residues. CDR3 region: CASRDRENTEAFF. The CDR3 DNA reads TGTGCCAGCCGGGACAGGGAGAACACTGAAGCTTTCTTT.

The chain employs TRBV9 and TRBJ2-7; perhaps TRBD2 as D (5 bases). The germline V gene has CDR1 SGDLS and CDR2 YYNGEE. The CDR3 length is 14 residues. V shed 0 bases and J shed 1 base, with 8 bases lying between them. CDR3: CASSVDGGSYEQYF. CDR3 coding DNA: TGTGCCAGCAGCGTAGACGGCGGGTCCTACGAGCAGTACTTC.

The rearrangement uses TRBV5-1 and TRBJ2-4, with 7 bases identical to TRBD1. Trimming removed 2 bases from V and 0 bases from J; junction bases left unmatched: 2. Looked up from germline, CDR1 is SGHRS and CDR2 is YFSETQ. The CDR3 loop spans 15 amino acids. CDR3 DNA sequence: TGCGCCAGCAGCTTAGGGACAGTAGCCAAAAACATTCAGTACTTC. This codes for CASSLGTVAKNIQYF.

There are a few counts of this clone. The chain combines TRBV21-1 with TRBJ2-1; TRBD2, the table's D call, was not compared with the DNA. TRBV21-1 is listed as a pseudogene. The CDR3 totals 13 residues. DNA for the CDR3: TGTGCCAGCAGTGCAGCGGTGTACAATGAGCAGTTCTTC. Translation: CASSAAVYNEQFF.

This clone was found once. The V gene is TRBV9, the J gene TRBJ2-3; 13 nucleotides match TRBD2. The germline gives CDR1 SGDLS, CDR2 YYNGEE. CDR3 length equals 17 residues. V lost 0 bases and J lost 4; bases outside the gene matches: 5. The CDR3 loop reads CASSVELAGGPADTQYF. CDR3 in DNA: TGTGCCAGCAGCGTAGAACTAGCGGGGGGGCCGGCAGATACGCAGTATTTT.

This rearrangement joins TRBV5-5 to TRBJ2-1; 7 positions match TRBD2. Germline assignment: CDR1 SGHKS and CDR2 YYEKEE (reference sequence). Losses at the gene ends were 0 bases for V and 2 bases for J; bases not matched to a gene: 2. The CDR3 is made up of 15 amino acids. This CDR3 reads CASSLGGGTYNEQFF. CDR3 sequence (DNA): TGTGCCAGCAGCTTGGGGGGAGGGACCTACAATGAGCAGTTCTTC. Variable domain in full (rest from reference TRBV5-5 and TRBJ2-1): DAGVTQSPTHLIKTRGQQVTLRCSPISGHKSVSWYQQVLGQGPQFIFQYYEKEERGRGNFPDRFSARQFPNYSSELNVNALLLGDSALYLCASSLGGGTYNEQFFGPGTRLTVL.

The chain couples TRBV19 to TRBJ1-1; TRBD1 matches at 7 bases. This CDR3 region has 15 residues. J gave up 5 bases and V 4 bases, and 10 bases lay outside the gene matches. Germline V gene data show CDR1 as LNHDA and CDR2 as SQIVND (reference sequence). Written as DNA, the CDR3 is TGTGCCAGTAGTAGTAGGGAGACAGGGAAAACTGAAGCTTTCTTT. Translation gives CASSSRETGKTEAFF.

CDR3 amino acids: CASRPTGTDRNYGYTF. CDR3 sequence (DNA): TGTGCCAGTAGGCCGACAGGGACCGATCGTAACTATGGCTACACCTTC. The chain couples TRBV19 to TRBJ1-2, with 7 bases aligning to TRBD1. Germline lookup yields CDR1 LNHDA and CDR2 SQIVND (reference sequence). V dropped 6 bases and J dropped 1; count of bases not matched to a gene: 11. The CDR3 is made up of 16 amino acids.

This chain connects TRBV3-1 (or the pseudogene TRBV3-2) to TRBJ1-6; D is unresolved. This CDR3 spans 17 amino acids. V lost 0 bases to trimming and J lost 5 bases, with 14 bases between them. The V gene's germline CDR1 is LGHDT and CDR2 YNNKEL (reference sequence). Here the CDR3 reads CASSQDHGMGNNSPLHF. CDR3 nucleotides: TGTGCCAGCAGCCAAGATCATGGGATGGGGAATAATTCACCCCTCCACTTT.

The V and J genes are TRBV12-3 or TRBV12-4 and TRBJ1-6; D gene ambiguous. V was clipped by 5 bases and J by 7 bases, with 9 bases between them. This CDR3 is built from 13 residues. DNA of the CDR3: TGTGCCAGCAGTCTCCGTGCAAATTCACCCCTCCACTTT. As protein: CASSLRANSPLHF.